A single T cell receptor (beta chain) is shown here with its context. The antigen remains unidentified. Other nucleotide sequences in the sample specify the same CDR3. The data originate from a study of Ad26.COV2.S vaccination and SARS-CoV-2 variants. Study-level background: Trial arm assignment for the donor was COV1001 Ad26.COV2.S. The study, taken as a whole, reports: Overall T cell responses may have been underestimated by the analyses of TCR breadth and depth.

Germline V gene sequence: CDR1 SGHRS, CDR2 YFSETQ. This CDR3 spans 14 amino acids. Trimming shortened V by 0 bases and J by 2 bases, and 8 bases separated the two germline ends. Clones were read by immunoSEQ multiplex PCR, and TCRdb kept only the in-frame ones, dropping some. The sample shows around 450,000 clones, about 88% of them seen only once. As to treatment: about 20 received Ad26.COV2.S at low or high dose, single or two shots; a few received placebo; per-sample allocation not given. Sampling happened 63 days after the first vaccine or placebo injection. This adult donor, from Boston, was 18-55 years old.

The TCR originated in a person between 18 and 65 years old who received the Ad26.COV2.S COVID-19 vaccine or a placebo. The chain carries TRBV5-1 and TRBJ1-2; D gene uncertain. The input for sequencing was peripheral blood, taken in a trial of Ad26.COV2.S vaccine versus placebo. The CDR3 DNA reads TGCGCCAGCAGCTTGGCCCTAGGGAACTATGGCTACACCTTC. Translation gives CASSLALGNYGYTF. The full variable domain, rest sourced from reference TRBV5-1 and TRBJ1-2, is KAGVTQTPRYLIKTRGQQVTLSCSPISGHRSVSWYQQTPGQGLQFLFEYFSETQRNKGNFPGRFSGRQFSNSRSEMNVSTLELGDSALYLCASSLALGNYGYTFGSGTRLTVV.